The 20 T cell receptor beta chains below all came from one sample that was sequenced in a study of T cell responses to AZD1222 COVID-19 vaccine. Sequenced by immunoSEQ multiplex PCR; TCRdb stores in-frame clones only, minus some. This table holds more than 95,000 clones, 85% to 90% found once. This material consisted of peripheral blood, taken on day 0 of AZD1222 vaccination. The receptor source for this set is an adult in good health.

This rearrangement joins TRBV24-1 to TRBJ2-6; perhaps TRBD1 as D (5 bases). The length of the CDR3 is 18 residues. V lost 5 bases, J lost 3 bases, and 19 bases lay in between. The germline gives CDR1 KGHDR, CDR2 SFDVKD. CDR3 loop: CATSGSVAGLVGANVLTF. In DNA form, the CDR3 reads TGTGCCACCAGTGGCTCCGTTGCAGGGTTAGTTGGGGCCAACGTCCTGACTTTC.

This sequence joins TRBV19 and TRBJ1-5; TRBD1 aligns across 9 bases. Germline CDR1 and CDR2: LNHDA and SQIVND (reference sequence). The CDR3 extends over 16 amino acids. Trimming took 5 bases from V and 6 from J; bases not matched to a gene: 11. The DNA of the CDR3 is TGTGCCAGTAGTCCTCCAAACAGGGGGCTAAGTCAGCCCCAGCATTTT. Translating gives CASSPPNRGLSQPQHF.

The V gene is TRBV7-2, the J gene TRBJ2-7; possible D gene TRBD2, 7 bases. This CDR3 spans 14 amino acids. Germline values: CDR1 SGHTA, CDR2 FQGNSA. Deletions cut 5 bases from V and 7 bases from J, with 18 bases between. CDR3: CASSTLRGRGEQYF. CDR3 bases: TGTGCCAGCAGCACTTTAAGGGGGAGGGGTGAGCAGTACTTC.

The chain couples TRBV18 to TRBJ1-6; 9 positions match TRBD1. This CDR3 comprises 15 residues. V lost 3 bases and J lost 8; bases outside the gene matches: 5. Looked up from germline, CDR1 is KGHSH and CDR2 is LQKENI. CDR3 region: CASSPEDRGDSPLHF. The CDR3 DNA reads as TGTGCCAGCTCACCGGAGGACAGGGGAGATTCACCCCTCCACTTT.

This chain uses TRBV19 with TRBJ1-2; no clear D gene. Trimming pared 5 bases from V and 8 bases from J, leaving 18 bases between. Germline-derived CDR1 and CDR2 are LNHDA and SQIVND (reference sequence). CDR3 length equals 14 residues. The CDR3: CASSFGWGLEGYTF. CDR3 DNA sequence: TGTGCCAGTAGTTTCGGTTGGGGATTGGAGGGCTACACCTTC.

This chain joins TRBV6-5 and TRBJ1-1; D is unresolved. CDR1 is MNHEY and CDR2 is SVGAGI in the germline V gene. The V end lost 6 bases, the J end lost 2 bases, and 10 bases lay between the germline ends. CDR3 size: 13 residues. Here the CDR3 reads CASRRQPNTEAFF. CDR3 sequence (DNA): TGTGCCAGCAGACGCCAGCCAAACACTGAAGCTTTCTTT.

The V and J genes are TRBV28 and TRBJ1-6; 11 bases agree with TRBD1. The CDR3 has 17 residues. V lost 6 bases to trimming and J lost 4 bases; unmatched junction nucleotides: 8. Germline CDR1 and CDR2: MDHEN and SYDVKM. Here the CDR3 reads CASSLWGTGGYNSPLHF. As DNA, the CDR3 is TGTGCCAGCAGCCTTTGGGGGACAGGGGGATATAATTCACCCCTCCACTTT.

The chain recombines TRBV6-5 with TRBJ1-1; D is perhaps TRBD1 (5 bases). The germline CDR1 and CDR2 sequences are MNHEY and SVGAGI. The V end was cut by 5 bases, the J end by 0 bases, with 13 bases between. The CDR3 has 15 amino acids. The CDR3 coding sequence is TGTGCCAGCAGTCCTACGGGACGGATGAACACTGAAGCTTTCTTT. Translating gives CASSPTGRMNTEAFF.

This sequence joins TRBV7-9 and TRBJ2-1, with D maybe TRBD2 (5 bases). This CDR3 contains 14 residues. Germline CDR1 reads SEHNR; CDR2 reads FQNEAQ (reference sequence). The V and J ends lost 5 bases and 8 bases respectively, with 16 bases between them. The CDR3 DNA is TGTGCCAGCAGCCCCCCCCATGAGGGCCATGAGCAGTTCTTC. Translation: CASSPPHEGHEQFF.

The V gene is TRBV2, the J gene TRBJ2-5; D may be TRBD1 (6 bases). This CDR3 contains 13 residues. CDR1 and CDR2 from the germline V gene are SNHLY and FYNNEI. Trimming removed 5 bases at V and 9 bases at J, with 16 bases between. The chain's CDR3 is CASSWTVFVAQYF. The CDR3 region has the DNA TGTGCCAGCAGTTGGACAGTCTTTGTGGCCCAGTACTTC.

In its sample, this clone was seen once. The chain combines TRBV6-5 with TRBJ1-2; 11 bases are shared with TRBD1. V shed 5 bases and J 8 bases; nucleotides not matched to a gene: 7. The CDR3 contains 14 residues. CDR1 MNHEY and CDR2 SVGAGI come from the germline V gene. CDR3 coding DNA: TGTGCCAGCAGTCTACCGGGACAGGGGGAGGGCTACACCTTC. It is translated as CASSLPGQGEGYTF.

This chain joins TRBV19 and TRBJ2-5; D not resolved. The CDR3 is made up of 12 amino acids. V dropped 2 bases and J dropped 4 bases, with 5 bases sitting between them. Germline loops: CDR1 LNHDA, CDR2 SQIVND (reference sequence). The CDR3 protein is CASSITRETQYF. DNA of the CDR3: TGTGCCAGTAGTATAACTCGAGAGACCCAGTACTTC. Complete variable domain (other parts from reference TRBV19 and TRBJ2-5): DGGITQSPKYLFRKEGQNVTLSCEQNLNHDAMYWYRQDPGQGLRLIYYSQIVNDFQKGDIAEGYSVSREKKESFPLTVTSAQKNPTAFYLCASSITRETQYFGPGTRLLVL.

V gene TRBV7-9 combines with J gene TRBJ1-4; D gene uncertain. The CDR3 is 11 amino acids. V shed 8 bases and J shed 3 bases, with 4 bases lying between them. Germline CDR1 SEHNR, CDR2 FQNEAQ (reference sequence). Here the CDR3 reads CASGPNEKLFF. DNA for the CDR3: TGTGCCAGCGGTCCTAATGAAAAACTGTTTTTT.

The chain joins TRBV5-1 to TRBJ2-5; D not certain. Germline CDR1 and CDR2: SGHRS and YFSETQ. V was cut by 0 bases and J by 1 base, with 7 bases left in between. The CDR3 totals 14 residues. CDR3 DNA sequence: TGCGCCAGCAGCTTGGGTGCGATCCAAGAGACCCAGTACTTC. This encodes CASSLGAIQETQYF.

CDR3 nucleotide sequence: TGTGCCAGCAGCTTGGCCAAGGCGGGAGGGGCCAATGAGCAGTTCTTC. As protein: CASSLAKAGGANEQFF. This chain links TRBV5-4 with TRBJ2-1; 9 bases are a match to TRBD2. Germline assignment: CDR1 SGHNT and CDR2 YYREEE (reference sequence). The V gene end was trimmed by 0 bases and the J gene end by 6 bases; junction bases not matched to a gene: 7. CDR3 length equals 16 residues.

The V call is TRBV5-6, the J call TRBJ2-1; the D gene is possibly TRBD1 (6 bases). CDR3 size: 15 residues. Trimming pared 4 bases from V and 7 bases from J, leaving 18 bases between. Germline values: CDR1 SGHDT, CDR2 YYEEEE. CDR3 region: CASSLQGDPPNEQFF. For the CDR3, the DNA is TGTGCCAGCAGCCTACAGGGTGACCCTCCAAATGAGCAGTTCTTC. The entire variable domain, with the rest obtained from reference TRBV5-6 and TRBJ2-1, is as follows: DAGVTQSPTHLIKTRGQQVTLRCSPKSGHDTVSWYQQALGQGPQFIFQYYEEEERQRGNFPDRFSGHQFPNYSSELNVNALLLGDSALYLCASSLQGDPPNEQFFGPGTRLTVL.

The genes are TRBV6-5 and TRBJ2-3, with D uncertain. CDR1 MNHEY and CDR2 SVGAGI come from the germline V gene. This CDR3 contains 14 residues. The V and J ends lost 4 bases and 3 bases respectively, with 11 bases between them. DNA for the CDR3: TGTGCCAGCAGTTCTCTCGACGTTACAGATACGCAGTATTTT. Translated, it gives CASSSLDVTDTQYF.

The chain couples TRBV4-1 to TRBJ2-7; 8 bases align to TRBD2. CDR3 length equals 15 residues. Trimming cost V 2 bases and J 4 bases; bases outside gene matches: 7. Germline CDR1 and CDR2: MGHRA and YSYEKL. The CDR3 DNA reads TGCGCCAGCAGCCAATGGGGACTAGGGAGTTACGAGCAGTACTTC. Amino acid sequence: CASSQWGLGSYEQYF.

The gene calls are TRBV6-5 and TRBJ2-7, with 7 bases matching TRBD2. The CDR3 extends over 15 amino acids. Germline V gene lookup returns CDR1 MNHEY and CDR2 SVGAGI. V dropped 3 bases and J dropped 3; count of bases not matched to a gene: 8. The CDR3 here is CASSYGERGNYEQYF. The CDR3 region has the DNA TGTGCCAGCAGTTATGGCGAGCGGGGTAACTACGAGCAGTACTTC.

The V gene is TRBV19, the J gene TRBJ1-6, with TRBD1 matching over 7 bases. Germline lookup yields CDR1 LNHDA and CDR2 SQIVND (reference sequence). Unmatched junction bases numbered 2, after V lost 3 bases and J lost 0 bases. CDR3 length: 16 amino acids. This chain's CDR3 is CASSMGTVSYNSPLHF. The CDR3 DNA sequence: TGTGCCAGTAGTATGGGGACAGTCTCCTATAATTCACCCCTCCACTTT.